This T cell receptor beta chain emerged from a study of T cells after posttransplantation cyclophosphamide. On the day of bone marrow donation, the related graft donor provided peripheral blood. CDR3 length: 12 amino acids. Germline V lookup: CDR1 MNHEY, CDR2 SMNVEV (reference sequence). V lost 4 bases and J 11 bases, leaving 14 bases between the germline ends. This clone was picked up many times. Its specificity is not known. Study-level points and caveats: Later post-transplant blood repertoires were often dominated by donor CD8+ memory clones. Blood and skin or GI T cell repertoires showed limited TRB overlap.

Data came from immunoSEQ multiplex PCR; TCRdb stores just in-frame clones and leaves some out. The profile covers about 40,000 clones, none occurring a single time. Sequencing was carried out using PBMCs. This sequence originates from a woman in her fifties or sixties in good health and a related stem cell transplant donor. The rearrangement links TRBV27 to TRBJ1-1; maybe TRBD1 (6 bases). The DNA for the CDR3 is TGTGCCAGCAGTTCCTCAGGGGCGCGGGCTTTCTTT. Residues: CASSSSGARAFF.